This TCR beta chain appears in the sequencing data of a study of T cells in Graves' hyperthyroidism and ophthalmopathy. Study-wide results and limits: Ophthalmopathy and stable hyperthyroidism were separated by a 13 V-J model.

V lost 0 bases to trimming and J lost 7 bases; unmatched junction nucleotides: 9. The CDR3 is made up of 15 amino acids. Germline CDR1 SGHTS, CDR2 YDEGEE. Each 10 ml fresh peripheral blood draw supplied the PBMCs. Ten or more counts support this clonotype. Its target is not known. Template material for amplifying TCR beta CDR3 regions consisted of RNA transcripts. First-round RT-PCR with HTBI primers amplified the TCR CDR3 region. Via MiXCR, TCRdb re-called the multiplex PCR reads, giving one row per CDR3 protein. The data hold roughly 200,000 distinct CDR3 sequences, with approximately 20% observed a single time.

The rearrangement links TRBV5-8 to TRBJ2-7; TRBD1 aligns across 8 bases. This TCR derives from a middle-aged man with Graves' hyperthyroidism. Material: blood. The CDR3 DNA reads as TGTGCCAGCAGCTTGGGCGGCCAGGGGGCGCGGGAGCAGTACTTC. Its translation is CASSLGGQGAREQYF.